The 29 T cell receptor beta chains listed next were all sequenced from one sample in a study of cytomegalovirus exposure and HLA in healthy donors. Vbeta (60) and Jbeta (13) primers were used in the PCR. Some clones are missing from TCRdb's copy, which holds only in-frame ones; the method was immunoSEQ multiplex PCR. This sample carries approximately 76,000 clones, around 80% of them seen once, and the ten largest clones take over 2%. Sequencing used PBMCs. These receptors all stem from a man aged 25 to 45 in good health and CMV-seronegative.

The chain couples TRBV28 to TRBJ2-3; TRBD2 agrees at 8 bases. This CDR3 is 17 amino acids long. CDR1 MDHEN and CDR2 SYDVKM come from the germline V gene. V shed 5 bases, J shed 0 bases, and the junction held 10 bases outside the gene matches. The DNA for the CDR3 is TGTGCCAGCAGTCCCAGATTAATAGCGGGAAGCACAGATACGCAGTATTTT. Encoded protein: CASSPRLIAGSTDTQYF.

The chain combines TRBV11-2 with TRBJ2-3; 9 bases agree with TRBD2. The CDR3 extends over 14 amino acids. CDR1 is SGHAT and CDR2 is FQNNGV in the germline V gene. Germline trimming cut 5 bases from V and 2 bases from J; bases unmatched to any gene: 2. For the CDR3, the DNA is TGTGCCAGCAGCCCTAGCGGGGTCACAGATACGCAGTATTTT. It encodes CASSPSGVTDTQYF.

This clone was counted only a few times. This chain joins TRBV9 and TRBJ1-6; weak D call: TRBD1 (6 bases). CDR3 size: 14 residues. V dropped 4 bases and J dropped 7 bases, with 12 bases sitting between them. The germline V gene has CDR1 SGDLS and CDR2 YYNGEE. CDR3 DNA: TGTGCCAGCAGCCCACAGGGTAAAAATTCACCCCTCCACTTT. Encoded protein: CASSPQGKNSPLHF.

CDR3 in amino acids: CATETGNNEQFF. The CDR3 region has the DNA TGTGCCACCGAGACAGGGAACAATGAGCAGTTCTTC. V usage is TRBV10-3 and J usage is TRBJ2-1, with 7 bases fitting TRBD1. The germline V gene has CDR1 ENHRY and CDR2 SYGVKD. V was clipped by 10 bases and J by 5 bases; unmatched bases: 5. This CDR3 has 12 residues.

The chain's CDR3 is CASSDPQGLDTEAFF. The CDR3 region has the DNA TGTGCCAGCAGTGACCCTCAGGGTTTAGACACTGAAGCTTTCTTT. V is TRBV6-4 and J is TRBJ1-1, with D perhaps TRBD1 (5 bases). Per the germline V gene, CDR1 is MRHNA and CDR2 is SNTAGT. This CDR3 is built from 15 residues. V lost 2 bases and J 3 bases, leaving 13 bases between the germline ends.

The gene calls are TRBV11-2 and TRBJ2-7, with 10 bases fitting TRBD2. CDR3 length equals 17 residues. Trimming cost V 5 bases and J 0 bases; bases outside gene matches: 10. Germline assignment: CDR1 SGHAT and CDR2 FQNNGV. The CDR3 here is CASSALAGRLGSYEQYF. CDR3 sequence (DNA): TGTGCCAGCAGCGCACTAGCGGGGCGGTTAGGCTCCTACGAGCAGTACTTC.

Only a few counts were recorded for this clone. This chain connects TRBV6-5 to TRBJ1-3, with a tentative D call TRBD1 (6 bases). CDR3 size: 11 residues. Germline V gene sequence: CDR1 MNHEY, CDR2 SVGAGI. The ends were cut back, 11 bases at V and 7 bases at J, with 12 bases in the middle. The CDR3: CAVQGGNTIYF. CDR3 nucleotides: TGTGCCGTACAGGGTGGTAACACCATATATTTT.

The chain joins TRBV7-8 to TRBJ2-7; D not certain. The CDR3 is 13 residues long. Trimming left V 5 bases short and J 0 bases short, with 8 bases between. Germline CDR1 SGHVS, CDR2 FQNEAQ. The CDR3 spells CASSLQLSYEQYF. Written as DNA, the CDR3 is TGTGCCAGCAGCCTACAGCTCTCCTACGAGCAGTACTTC.

The chain joins TRBV7-9 to TRBJ1-6; the D is unclear. The germline CDR1 and CDR2 sequences are SEHNR and FQNEAQ (reference sequence). CDR3 length: 15 amino acids. V gave up 1 base and J gave up 11 bases, with 15 bases separating them. The CDR3 DNA is TGTGCCAGCAGCTTAGAGGTCGGGGATCGGACACCCCTCCACTTT. Encoded protein: CASSLEVGDRTPLHF.

CDR3 protein: CSVERDYEQYF. Written as DNA, the CDR3 is TGCAGCGTTGAAAGGGACTACGAGCAGTACTTC. The V gene is TRBV29-1, the J gene TRBJ2-5, with D unresolved. The DNA end favors TRBJ2-7, so the J call may be wrong. The CDR3 covers 11 residues. Per the germline V gene, CDR1 is SQVTM and CDR2 is ANQGSEA.

The J gene is TRBJ2-4, the V gene TRBV6-5; weak D call: TRBD1 (6 bases). V gave up 0 bases and J gave up 1 base, with 10 bases separating them. The CDR3 totals 16 residues. Germline-derived CDR1 and CDR2 are MNHEY and SVGAGI. The CDR3 loop reads CASSYSGRGAKNIQYF. The CDR3 nucleotides read TGTGCCAGCAGTTACTCGGGCAGGGGCGCCAAAAACATTCAGTACTTC.

This clone was counted once. The V gene is TRBV6-1, the J gene TRBJ2-5, with D hard to call. The J call may be wrong; the DNA end is better matched by TRBJ2-7. The CDR3 loop spans 11 amino acids. Germline values: CDR1 MNHNS, CDR2 SASEGT. Written as DNA, the CDR3 is TGTGCCAGCGGTCCTTATTACGAGCAGTACTTC. Amino acids: CASGPYYEQYF.

The J gene is TRBJ2-5, the V gene TRBV18; weak D call: TRBD2 (5 bases). Germline assignment: CDR1 KGHSH and CDR2 LQKENI. Trimming removed 3 bases from V and 1 base from J, with 6 bases in between. This CDR3 contains 13 residues. The CDR3 DNA reads as TGTGCCAGCTCACCCGGGATCCAAGAGACCCAGTACTTC. Translating it yields CASSPGIQETQYF. The variable domain in full, with the rest retrieved from reference TRBV18 and TRBJ2-5, is NAGVMQNPRHLVRRRGQEARLRCSPMKGHSHVYWYRQLPEEGLKFMVYLQKENIIDESGMPKERFSAEFPKEGPSILRIQQVVRGDSAAYFCASSPGIQETQYFGPGTRLLVL.

This chain links TRBV30 with TRBJ2-1; perhaps TRBD2 as D (7 bases). This CDR3 region has 13 residues. Germline loops: CDR1 GTSNPN, CDR2 SVGIG (reference sequence). V was clipped by 4 bases and J by 7 bases, with 14 bases between them. The CDR3 DNA reads TGTGCCTGGACGGGGGGCCCCCGGAATGAGCAGTTCTTC. Translation gives CAWTGGPRNEQFF.

The chain joins TRBV2 to TRBJ2-1; no firm D call. The CDR3 loop spans 13 amino acids. Deletions cut 3 bases from V and 7 bases from J, with 10 bases between. Per germline, CDR1 SNHLY and CDR2 FYNNEI. CDR3 in DNA: TGTGCCAGCAGTGATCGGTTAATAAATGAGCAGTTCTTC. Protein product: CASSDRLINEQFF.

In its sample, this clone was seen a few times. The V gene is TRBV2, the J gene TRBJ1-2, with D possibly matching TRBD1 (6 bases). In germline, CDR1 is SNHLY, CDR2 FYNNEI. The ends were cut back, 2 bases at V and 6 bases at J, with 13 bases in the middle. The CDR3 consists of 14 residues. CDR3 nucleotides: TGTGCCAGCAGTGAATATTCAGGGGTAAATGGCTACACCTTC. This gives the protein CASSEYSGVNGYTF.

The chain employs TRBV10-1 and TRBJ2-3, with a tentative D call TRBD1 (5 bases). CDR1 WNHNN and CDR2 SYGVQD come from the germline V gene (reference sequence). Trimming removed 4 bases at V and 2 bases at J, with 16 bases between. The CDR3 loop spans 16 amino acids. CDR3: CASSAISQEITDTQYF. CDR3 sequence (DNA): TGCGCCAGCAGTGCCATTTCACAGGAGATCACAGATACGCAGTATTTT.

This sequence joins TRBV2 and TRBJ2-2; 10 nucleotides match TRBD2. The V segment lost 4 bases and the J segment 0 bases; nucleotides outside the gene matches: 2. CDR3 length: 16 residues. Germline CDR1 SNHLY, CDR2 FYNNEI. The CDR3 region is CASSGLAGANTGELFF. CDR3 coding DNA: TGTGCCAGCAGTGGGCTAGCGGGGGCGAACACCGGGGAGCTGTTTTTT.

The chain uses TRBV2 and TRBJ2-3; 8 bases fit TRBD1. Germline CDR1 and CDR2: SNHLY and FYNNEI. V shed 6 bases and J 0 bases; nucleotides not matched to a gene: 5. The CDR3 sequence is 15 residues long. The CDR3 is CASRPDRGSTDTQYF. The DNA for the CDR3 is TGTGCCAGCAGACCCGACAGGGGAAGCACAGATACGCAGTATTTT.

This rearrangement joins TRBV7-2 to TRBJ2-5, with 9 bases identical to TRBD2. Germline CDR1 SGHTA, CDR2 FQGNSA. With 5 bases clipped from V and 1 base from J, the junction kept 2 bases outside the gene matches. The CDR3 has 14 amino acids. The CDR3: CASSPTSGQETQYF. In DNA form, the CDR3 reads TGTGCCAGCAGCCCGACTAGCGGCCAAGAGACCCAGTACTTC.

J is TRBJ1-4 and V is TRBV6-6; no reliable D call. The CDR3 length is 15 residues. Trimming left V 6 bases short and J 2 bases short, with 13 bases between. Looked up from germline, CDR1 is MNHNY and CDR2 is SVGAGI (reference sequence). The CDR3 region is CASRDGPRTNEKLFF. CDR3 DNA: TGTGCCAGCAGGGATGGCCCTAGGACTAATGAAAAACTGTTTTTT.

The V and J genes are TRBV6-5 and TRBJ1-5; TRBD1 might be the D (6 bases). The V gene lost 4 bases and the J gene lost 4 bases, with 17 bases spanning the gap. CDR1 is MNHEY and CDR2 is SVGAGI in the germline V gene. The length of the CDR3 is 16 residues. The CDR3 DNA reads TGTGCCAGCAGTTTGGGGGGGCGGTTAGCAAATCAGCCCCAGCATTTT. Protein product: CASSLGGRLANQPQHF.

The rearrangement links TRBV10-2 to TRBJ1-1; a weak D match, TRBD1 (5 bases). Germline CDR1 reads WSHSY; CDR2 reads SAAADI. CDR3 length: 13 residues. V lost 3 bases, J lost 3 bases, and 8 bases lay in between. CDR3: CASSEGEHTEAFF. The CDR3, as DNA: TGCGCCAGCAGTGAAGGGGAACACACTGAAGCTTTCTTT.

The V gene is TRBV14, the J gene TRBJ2-7; D is undetermined. The germline V gene has CDR1 SGHDN and CDR2 FVKESK. Trimming cost V 1 base and J 4 bases, with 11 bases left between them. The CDR3 extends over 14 amino acids. CDR3 in DNA: TGTGCCAGCAGCCAAGTCCAGTCCAGTTACGAGCAGTACTTC. As protein: CASSQVQSSYEQYF.

V usage is TRBV4-3 and J usage is TRBJ1-2, with D perhaps TRBD1 (5 bases). Trimming shortened V by 5 bases and J by 9 bases, and 13 bases separated the two germline ends. The CDR3 loop spans 12 amino acids. Per the germline V gene, CDR1 is LGHNA and CDR2 is YSLEER. CDR3 DNA: TGCGCCAGCAGCTCAGGGCTCTGGAGCTACACCTTC. Translating gives CASSSGLWSYTF.

The V call is TRBV6-5, the J call TRBJ1-4; D possibly corresponds to TRBD1 (6 bases). V was cut by 2 bases and J by 7 bases, with 8 bases left in between. Germline-derived CDR1 and CDR2 are MNHEY and SVGAGI. The CDR3 has 13 amino acids. The CDR3 loop reads CASSYGGAEKLFF. Here the CDR3 DNA reads TGTGCCAGCAGTTACGGGGGGGCTGAAAAACTGTTTTTT.

The V gene is TRBV6-1, the J gene TRBJ1-5; D gene uncertain. The length of the CDR3 is 13 residues. Per the germline V gene, CDR1 is MNHNS and CDR2 is SASEGT. Between the trimmed V and J ends, which lost 6 bases and 3 bases, there was a span of 9 bases. The CDR3 reads CASRDGNNQPQHF. DNA for the CDR3: TGTGCCAGCAGAGACGGGAACAATCAGCCCCAGCATTTT.

With respect to this clone: Germline is not matched at one junction end, which may reflect a read error. This chain joins TRBV30 and TRBJ1-2; the D gene is possibly TRBD1 (6 bases). CDR3 size: 17 residues. Looked up from germline, CDR1 is GTSNPN and CDR2 is SVGIG (reference sequence). DNA for the CDR3: TGTGCCTGGAGTGTAAGGTCCAGGGGAGAAACTAACTATGGCTACCCCTTC. Amino acids: CAWSVRSRGETNYGYPF.

This clone has a handful of counts. The genes are TRBV27 and TRBJ2-3; D ambiguous. The V gene lost 1 base and the J gene lost 0 bases, with 5 bases spanning the gap. The CDR3 consists of 14 residues. CDR1 MNHEY and CDR2 SMNVEV come from the germline V gene (reference sequence). The CDR3 region has the DNA TGTGCCAGCAGTTTATTGGGCAGCACAGATACGCAGTATTTT. It specifies CASSLLGSTDTQYF.